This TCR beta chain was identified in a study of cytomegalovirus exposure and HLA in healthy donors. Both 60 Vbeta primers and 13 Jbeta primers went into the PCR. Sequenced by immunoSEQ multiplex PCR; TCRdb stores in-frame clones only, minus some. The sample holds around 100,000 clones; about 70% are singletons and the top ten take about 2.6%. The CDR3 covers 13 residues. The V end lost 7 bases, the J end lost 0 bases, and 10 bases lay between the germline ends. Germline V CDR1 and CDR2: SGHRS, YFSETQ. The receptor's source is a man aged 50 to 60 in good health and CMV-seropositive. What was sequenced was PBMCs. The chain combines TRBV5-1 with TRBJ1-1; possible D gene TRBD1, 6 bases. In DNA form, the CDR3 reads TGCGCCAGCTCCGGGACACTGAACACTGAAGCTTTCTTT. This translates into CASSGTLNTEAFF.